The 12 T cell receptor beta chains below come from one sample, sequenced in a study of CD8 T cells in ankylosing spondylitis. TCRdb re-called the 5' RACE reads through MiXCR, storing one row per CDR3 protein. Among about 200,000 distinct CDR3 sequences listed, about 26% were seen once. Sequenced: blood, either unsorted or a sorted T cell fraction (not recorded which). Source of these receptors: a male donor with ankylosing spondylitis or in good health (not recorded which).

There are many counts of this clonotype. The chain employs TRBV20-1 and TRBJ2-1, with D tentatively TRBD1 (7 bases). Germline V gene data show CDR1 as DFQATT and CDR2 as SNEGSKA (reference sequence). V was trimmed by 7 bases and J by 0 bases, leaving 19 bases between them. The CDR3 contains 16 residues. In DNA form, the CDR3 reads TGCAGTGAAAGGGGGGACAGTTATCTCTCCTACAATGAGCAGTTCTTC. This codes for CSERGDSYLSYNEQFF.

V usage is TRBV7-2 and J usage is TRBJ2-4; either TRBD1 or TRBD2 may supply D (5 bases each). The CDR3 covers 13 residues. Per germline, CDR1 SGHTA and CDR2 FQGNSA. Trimming removed 6 bases at V and 1 base at J, with 7 bases between. CDR3: CASSWGAKNIQYF. Here the CDR3 DNA reads TGTGCCAGCAGTTGGGGGGCCAAAAACATTCAGTACTTC.

This clonotype was seen at least ten times. The V call is TRBV10-3, the J call TRBJ2-7; perhaps TRBD2 as D (6 bases). The ends were cut back, 6 bases at V and 7 bases at J, with 13 bases in the middle. The CDR3 sequence is 12 residues long. Germline lookup yields CDR1 ENHRY and CDR2 SYGVKD. The CDR3 bases are TGTGCCATCAGACATAGCGGACGGGAGCAGTACTTC. Its translation is CAIRHSGREQYF.

This clonotype showed up many times. The chain joins TRBV5-5 to TRBJ2-3, with no clear D. Germline V gives CDR1 SGHKS, CDR2 YYEKEE (reference sequence). Trimming took 0 bases from V and 6 from J, leaving 11 bases between them. This CDR3 spans 14 amino acids. As DNA, the CDR3 is TGTGCCAGCAGCTTGGAGGTGCGGTGGGATACGCAGTATTTT. Encoded protein: CASSLEVRWDTQYF.

This clonotype was found many times. This chain links TRBV20-1 with TRBJ2-7; 7 bases map to TRBD1. This CDR3 is 15 amino acids long. CDR1 and CDR2 (germline): DFQATT, SNEGSKA (reference sequence). The junction had 7 bases not matched to a gene; V was cut back by 0 bases and J by 2 bases. CDR3 in DNA: TGCAGTGCTAGAGATACAGGGGTGCCCACCTACGAGCAGTACTTC. It specifies CSARDTGVPTYEQYF.

This clonotype was observed a handful of times. V is TRBV12-3 or TRBV12-4 and J is TRBJ1-4; D unresolved. V shed 6 bases and J shed 7 bases, with 15 bases lying between them. This CDR3 spans 14 amino acids. The CDR3 sequence is CASSVGSAREKLFF. In nucleotides, the CDR3 is TGTGCCAGCAGCGTAGGATCTGCACGTGAAAAACTGTTTTTT.

This clonotype was detected once. The V gene is TRBV20-1, the J gene TRBJ2-1; 12 positions agree with TRBD2. The CDR3 sequence is 16 residues long. The germline CDR1 and CDR2 sequences are DFQATT and SNEGSKA (reference sequence). Germline trimming cut 2 bases from V and 2 bases from J; bases unmatched to any gene: 4. CDR3 sequence: CSARRLAGEAYNEQFF. The CDR3 region has the DNA TGCAGTGCTAGAAGACTAGCGGGAGAAGCCTACAATGAGCAGTTCTTC.

The CDR3 reads CASSAGSMNTEAFF. For the CDR3, the DNA is TGCGCCAGCAGCGCAGGGAGCATGAACACTGAAGCTTTCTTT. This chain joins TRBV5-1 and TRBJ1-1; tentatively, D is TRBD1 (5 bases). Trimming removed 4 bases from V and 0 bases from J, with 10 bases in between. CDR1 SGHRS and CDR2 YFSETQ come from the germline V gene. The CDR3 loop spans 14 amino acids.

Many counts were recorded for this clonotype. The chain recombines TRBV3-1 with TRBJ2-5, with D unresolved. The CDR3 runs to 15 residues. V was cut by 3 bases and J by 5 bases, with 16 bases left in between. The germline V gene encodes CDR1 LGHDT and CDR2 YNNKEL (reference sequence). The CDR3 loop reads CASSQKIWVRETQYF. The CDR3 DNA reads TGTGCCAGCAGCCAGAAGATTTGGGTCCGGGAGACCCAGTACTTC.

This clonotype was recorded at least ten times. The chain uses TRBV10-3 and TRBJ2-1, with 8 bases lining up with TRBD2. Looked up from germline, CDR1 is ENHRY and CDR2 is SYGVKD. V was pared by 5 bases and J by 2 bases, with 8 bases of the junction left unmatched. The CDR3 is made up of 16 amino acids. CDR3 sequence reads: CAISRSPSGPYNEQFF. CDR3 sequence (DNA): TGTGCCATCAGTAGAAGCCCTAGCGGGCCCTACAATGAGCAGTTCTTC.

The chain has TRBV7-2 and TRBJ2-7; no clear D. Germline CDR1 reads SGHTA; CDR2 reads FQGNSA. The germline V and J ends were trimmed by 2 bases and 2 bases, with 10 bases remaining between them. CDR3 size: 14 residues. CDR3 sequence (DNA): TGTGCCAGCAGCTTAAGTGACGGCGCCTACGAGCAGTACTTC. It encodes CASSLSDGAYEQYF.

This clonotype was seen once. A single base separates this from a much larger clone, so it may be a read error. The chain employs TRBV9 and TRBJ2-3; 9 bases are a match to TRBD1. The CDR3 length is 16 residues. CDR1 SGDLS and CDR2 YYNGEE come from the germline V gene. CDR3 in DNA: TGTACCAGCAGCGAGTGGGACAGGGATAGCACAGATACGCAGTATTTT. Translated: CTSSEWDRDSTDTQYF.